What follows is one T cell receptor (beta chain) and its context. Its antigen is as yet unknown. Each patient experienced a relapse that followed autologous stem cell transplantation, and brentuximab vedotin exposure varied. These data are taken from a study of PD-1 blockade in classical Hodgkin lymphoma. Findings and limits, study-wide: Why the repertoires differ is still unclear, perhaps disease activity or prior therapy. Patients starting nivolumab less than 1 year after ASCT had lower diversity and were excluded from later analyses. Relapsed/refractory patients reportedly had lower baseline diversity than newly diagnosed patients.

Produced via immunoSEQ multiplex PCR; TCRdb's table is partial and in-frame only. The data contain 50,000 to 75,000 clones, around 91% of them seen just once; the ten biggest clones take up 14% to 15%. This CDR3 spans 15 amino acids. This chain joins TRBV21-1 and TRBJ2-7; the table gives TRBD1 as D, unverified against the DNA. TRBV21-1 is noted as a pseudogene. The sequences come from peripheral blood mononuclear cells (PBMCs), collected at baseline. This clonotype was sampled from a human donor with classical Hodgkin lymphoma. CDR3 bases: TGTGCCAGCAGCCGCCACAGGGACACCTCCTACGAGCAGTACTTC. Its translation is CASSRHRDTSYEQYF.